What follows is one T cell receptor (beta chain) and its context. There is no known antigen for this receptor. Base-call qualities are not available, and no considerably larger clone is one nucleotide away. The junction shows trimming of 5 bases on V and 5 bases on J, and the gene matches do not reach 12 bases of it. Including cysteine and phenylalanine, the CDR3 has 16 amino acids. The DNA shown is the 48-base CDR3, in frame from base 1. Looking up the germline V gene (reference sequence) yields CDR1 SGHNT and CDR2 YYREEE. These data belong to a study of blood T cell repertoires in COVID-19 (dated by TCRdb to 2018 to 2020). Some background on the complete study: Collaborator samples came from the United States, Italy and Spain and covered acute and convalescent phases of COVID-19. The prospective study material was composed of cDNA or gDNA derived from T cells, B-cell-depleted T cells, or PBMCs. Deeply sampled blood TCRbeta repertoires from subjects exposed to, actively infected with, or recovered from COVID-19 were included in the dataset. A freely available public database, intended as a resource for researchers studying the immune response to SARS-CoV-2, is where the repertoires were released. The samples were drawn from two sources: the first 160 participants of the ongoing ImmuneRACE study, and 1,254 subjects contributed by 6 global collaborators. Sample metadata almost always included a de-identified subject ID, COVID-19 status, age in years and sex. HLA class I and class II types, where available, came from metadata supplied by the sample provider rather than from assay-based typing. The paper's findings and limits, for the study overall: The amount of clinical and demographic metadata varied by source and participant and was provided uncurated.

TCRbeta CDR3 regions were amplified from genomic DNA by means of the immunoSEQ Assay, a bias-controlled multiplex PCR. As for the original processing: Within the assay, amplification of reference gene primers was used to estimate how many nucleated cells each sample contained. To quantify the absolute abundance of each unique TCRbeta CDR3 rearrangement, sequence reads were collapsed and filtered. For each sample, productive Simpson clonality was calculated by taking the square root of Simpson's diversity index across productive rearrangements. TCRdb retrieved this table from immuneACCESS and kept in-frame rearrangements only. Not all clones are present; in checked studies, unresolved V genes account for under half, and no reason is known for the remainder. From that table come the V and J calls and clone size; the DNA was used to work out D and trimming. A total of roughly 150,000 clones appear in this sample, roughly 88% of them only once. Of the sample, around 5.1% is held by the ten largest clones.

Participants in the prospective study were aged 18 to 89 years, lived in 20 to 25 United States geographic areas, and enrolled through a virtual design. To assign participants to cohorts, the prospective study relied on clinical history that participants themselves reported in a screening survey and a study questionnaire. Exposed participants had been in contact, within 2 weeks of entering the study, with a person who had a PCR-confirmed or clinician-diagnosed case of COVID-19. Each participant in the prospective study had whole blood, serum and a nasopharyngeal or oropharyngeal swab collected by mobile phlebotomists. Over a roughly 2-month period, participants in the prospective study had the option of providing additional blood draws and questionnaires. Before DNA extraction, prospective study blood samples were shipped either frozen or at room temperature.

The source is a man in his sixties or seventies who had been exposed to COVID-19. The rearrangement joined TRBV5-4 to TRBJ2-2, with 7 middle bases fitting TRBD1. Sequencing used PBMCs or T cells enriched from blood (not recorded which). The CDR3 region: CASSRPGDSSTGELFF. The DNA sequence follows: TGTGCCAGCAGTAGACCAGGGGACAGTTCGACCGGGGAGCTGTTTTTT.